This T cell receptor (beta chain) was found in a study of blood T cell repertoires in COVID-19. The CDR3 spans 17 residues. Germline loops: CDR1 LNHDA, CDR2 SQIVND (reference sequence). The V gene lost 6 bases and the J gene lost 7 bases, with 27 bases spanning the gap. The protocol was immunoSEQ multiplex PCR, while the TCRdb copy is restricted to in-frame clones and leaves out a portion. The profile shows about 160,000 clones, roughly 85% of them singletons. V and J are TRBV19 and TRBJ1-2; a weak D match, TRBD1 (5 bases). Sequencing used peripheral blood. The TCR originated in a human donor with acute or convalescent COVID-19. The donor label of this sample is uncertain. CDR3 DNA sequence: TGTGCCAGTAGAGACAGAACCCGGTCGCCAGGGATCGGTGGCTACACCTTC. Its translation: CASRDRTRSPGIGGYTF.